This T cell receptor (beta chain) stems from a study of T cell repertoires in cytomegalovirus infection. Study-wide context: Public TCR beta signatures were indicative of both CMV infection and a matching HLA type. The study's findings and limits: CMV-specific HLA-C-restricted TCR beta clonotypes dominated the ex vivo response. Frequencies of public TCR beta families were cumulated, and this identified carriers of CMV plus the relevant HLA.

This CDR3 is 12 amino acids long. Germline V gives CDR1 SGHRS, CDR2 YFSETQ. Between the trimmed V and J ends, which lost 0 bases and 9 bases, there was a span of 7 bases. MiXCR, run by TCRdb on the reads, gives a single entry per CDR3 protein. The sample has about 300,000 distinct CDR3 sequences, around 10% seen once. For this clonotype: Its antigen is not known.

The receptor was derived from a human donor in good health (CMV status not recorded). Some clones in this sample may be carry-over from other donors' samples. The specimen sequenced was PBMCs. The rearrangement uses TRBV5-1 and TRBJ2-1; D not certain. For the CDR3, the DNA is TGCGCCAGCAGCTTGGTGCGGAGTGAGCAGTTCTTC. The encoded protein is CASSLVRSEQFF.